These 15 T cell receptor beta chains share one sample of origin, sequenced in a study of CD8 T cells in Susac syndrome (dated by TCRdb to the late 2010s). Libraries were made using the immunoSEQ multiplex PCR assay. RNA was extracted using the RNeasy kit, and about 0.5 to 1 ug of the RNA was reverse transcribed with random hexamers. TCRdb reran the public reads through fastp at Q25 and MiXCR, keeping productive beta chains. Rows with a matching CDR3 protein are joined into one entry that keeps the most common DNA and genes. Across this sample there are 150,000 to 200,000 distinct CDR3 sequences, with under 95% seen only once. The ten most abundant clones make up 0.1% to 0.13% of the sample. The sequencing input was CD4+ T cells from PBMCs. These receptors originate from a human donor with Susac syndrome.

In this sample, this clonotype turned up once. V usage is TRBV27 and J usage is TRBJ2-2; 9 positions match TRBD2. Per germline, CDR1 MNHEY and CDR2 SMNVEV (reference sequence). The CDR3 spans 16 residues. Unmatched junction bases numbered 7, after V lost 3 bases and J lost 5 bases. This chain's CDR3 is CASSLRRGGRTGELFF. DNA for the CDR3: TGTGCCAGCAGTTTGCGGCGGGGGGGCCGTACCGGGGAGCTGTTTTTT.

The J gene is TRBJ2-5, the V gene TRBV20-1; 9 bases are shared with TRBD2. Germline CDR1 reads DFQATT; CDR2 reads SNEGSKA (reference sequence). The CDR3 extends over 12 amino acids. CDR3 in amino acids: CSLSGGPKTQYF. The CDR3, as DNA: TGCAGCCTAAGCGGGGGGCCCAAGACCCAGTACTTC.

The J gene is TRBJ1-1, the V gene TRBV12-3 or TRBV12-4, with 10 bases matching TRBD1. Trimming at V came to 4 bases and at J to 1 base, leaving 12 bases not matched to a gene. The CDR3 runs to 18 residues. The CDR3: CASSSDPDRGQRNTEAFF. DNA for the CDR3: TGTGCCAGCAGTTCGGATCCCGACAGGGGGCAAAGGAACACTGAAGCTTTCTTT.

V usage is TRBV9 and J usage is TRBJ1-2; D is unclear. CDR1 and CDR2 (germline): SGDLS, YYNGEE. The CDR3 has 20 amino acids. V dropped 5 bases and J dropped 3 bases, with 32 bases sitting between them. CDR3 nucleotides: TGTGCCAGCAGATACCTCCCCGTTGAGGGCAGCCCCTCGGCCGACTATGGCTACACCTTC. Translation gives CASRYLPVEGSPSADYGYTF.

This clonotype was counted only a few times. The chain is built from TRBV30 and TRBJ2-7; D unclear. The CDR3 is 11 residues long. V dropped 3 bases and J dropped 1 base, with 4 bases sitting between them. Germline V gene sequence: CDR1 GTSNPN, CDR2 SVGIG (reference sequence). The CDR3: CAWRDSYEQYF. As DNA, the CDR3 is TGTGCCTGGAGGGATTCCTACGAGCAGTACTTC. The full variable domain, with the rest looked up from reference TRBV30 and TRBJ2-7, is SQTIHQWPATLVQPVGSPLSLECTVEGTSNPNLYWYRQAAGRGLQLLFYSVGIGQISSEVPQNLSASRPQDRQFILSSKKLLLSDSGFYLCAWRDSYEQYFGPGTRLTVT.

This CDR3 reads CASSSGDRGRTGANVLTF. CDR3 DNA sequence: TGTGCCAGCAGCTCAGGGGACAGGGGGAGAACTGGGGCCAACGTCCTGACTTTC. The chain has TRBV7-6 and TRBJ2-6; 11 nucleotides align to TRBD1. Unmatched junction bases numbered 7, after V lost 4 bases and J lost 2 bases. The CDR3 consists of 18 residues. Germline V lookup: CDR1 SGHVS, CDR2 FNYEAQ.

The CDR3 loop is CASSLEWGYEQYF. The CDR3 DNA sequence: TGTGCCAGCAGCCTTGAGTGGGGCTACGAGCAGTACTTC. V and J are TRBV7-2 and TRBJ2-7; D is ambiguous. Germline CDR1 SGHTA, CDR2 FQGNSA. Trimming removed 5 bases from V and 3 bases from J, with 11 bases in between. The CDR3 sequence is 13 residues long.

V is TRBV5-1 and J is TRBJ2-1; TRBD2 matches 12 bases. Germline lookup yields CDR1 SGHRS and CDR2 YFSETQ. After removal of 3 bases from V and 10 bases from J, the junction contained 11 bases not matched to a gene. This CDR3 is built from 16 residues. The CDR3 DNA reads TGCGCCAGCAGCTATCTAGCGGGGGGGCCTTCGGAAGAGCAGTTCTTC. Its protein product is CASSYLAGGPSEEQFF.

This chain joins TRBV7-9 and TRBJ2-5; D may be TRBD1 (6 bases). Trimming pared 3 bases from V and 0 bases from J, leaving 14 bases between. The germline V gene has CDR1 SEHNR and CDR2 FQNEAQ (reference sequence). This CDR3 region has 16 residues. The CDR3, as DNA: TGTGCCAGCAGCTTGTATCAGGGGATATACCAAGAGACCCAGTACTTC. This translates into CASSLYQGIYQETQYF.

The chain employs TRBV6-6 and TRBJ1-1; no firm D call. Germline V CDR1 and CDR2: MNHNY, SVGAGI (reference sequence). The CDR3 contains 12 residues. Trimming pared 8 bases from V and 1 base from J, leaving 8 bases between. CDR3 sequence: CASGRANTEAFF. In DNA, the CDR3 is TGTGCCAGCGGGAGAGCGAACACTGAAGCTTTCTTT.

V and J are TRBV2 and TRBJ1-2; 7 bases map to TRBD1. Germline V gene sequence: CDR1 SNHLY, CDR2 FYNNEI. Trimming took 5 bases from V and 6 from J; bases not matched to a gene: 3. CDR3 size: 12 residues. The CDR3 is CASSSQGDGYTF. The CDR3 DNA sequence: TGTGCCAGCAGTTCTCAGGGGGATGGCTACACCTTC.

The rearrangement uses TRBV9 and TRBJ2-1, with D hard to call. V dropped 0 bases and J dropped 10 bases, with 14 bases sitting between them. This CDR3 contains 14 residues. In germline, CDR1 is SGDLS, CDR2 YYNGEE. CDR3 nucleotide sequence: TGTGCCAGCAGCGTAGCTACGGGCACCGGGGAGCAGTTCTTC. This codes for CASSVATGTGEQFF. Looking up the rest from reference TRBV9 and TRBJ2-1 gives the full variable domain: DSGVTQTPKHLITATGQRVTLRCSPRSGDLSVYWYQQSLDQGLQFLIQYYNGEERAKGNILERFSAQQFPDLHSELNLSSLELGDSALYFCASSVATGTGEQFFGPGTRLTVL.

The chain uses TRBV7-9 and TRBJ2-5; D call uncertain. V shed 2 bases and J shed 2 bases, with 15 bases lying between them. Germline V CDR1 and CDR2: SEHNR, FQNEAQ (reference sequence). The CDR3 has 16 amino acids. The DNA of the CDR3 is TGTGCCAGCAGCTTACGGTGGAGCCACTGGCAAGAGACCCAGTACTTC. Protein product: CASSLRWSHWQETQYF.

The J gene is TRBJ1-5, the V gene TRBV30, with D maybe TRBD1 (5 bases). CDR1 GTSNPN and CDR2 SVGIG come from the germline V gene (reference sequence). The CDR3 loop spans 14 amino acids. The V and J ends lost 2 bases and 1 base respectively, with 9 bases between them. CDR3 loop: CAWSQGSSNQPQHF. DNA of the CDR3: TGTGCCTGGAGTCAGGGTTCGAGCAATCAGCCCCAGCATTTT.

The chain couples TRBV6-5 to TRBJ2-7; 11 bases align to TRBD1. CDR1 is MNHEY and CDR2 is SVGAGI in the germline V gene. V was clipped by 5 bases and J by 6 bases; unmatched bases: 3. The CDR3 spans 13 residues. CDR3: CASSSGTGGEQYF. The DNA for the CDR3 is TGTGCCAGCAGTAGCGGGACAGGGGGCGAGCAGTACTTC.